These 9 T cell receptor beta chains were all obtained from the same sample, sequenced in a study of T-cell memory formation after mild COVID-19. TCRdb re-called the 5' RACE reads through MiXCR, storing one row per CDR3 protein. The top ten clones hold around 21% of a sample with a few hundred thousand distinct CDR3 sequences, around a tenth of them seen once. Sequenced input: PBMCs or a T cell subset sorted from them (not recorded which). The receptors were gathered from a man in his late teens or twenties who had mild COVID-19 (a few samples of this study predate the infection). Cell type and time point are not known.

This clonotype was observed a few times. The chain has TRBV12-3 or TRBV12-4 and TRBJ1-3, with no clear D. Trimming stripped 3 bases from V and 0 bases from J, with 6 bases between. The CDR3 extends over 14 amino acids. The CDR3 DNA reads TGTGCCAGCAGTTTTTCGGTCTCTGGAAACACCATATATTTT. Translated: CASSFSVSGNTIYF.

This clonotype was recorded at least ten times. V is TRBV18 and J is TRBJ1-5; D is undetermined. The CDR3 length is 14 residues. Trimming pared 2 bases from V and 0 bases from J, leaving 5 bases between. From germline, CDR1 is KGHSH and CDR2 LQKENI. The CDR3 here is CASSPGYSNQPQHF. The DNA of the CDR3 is TGTGCCAGCTCACCAGGGTATAGCAATCAGCCCCAGCATTTT.

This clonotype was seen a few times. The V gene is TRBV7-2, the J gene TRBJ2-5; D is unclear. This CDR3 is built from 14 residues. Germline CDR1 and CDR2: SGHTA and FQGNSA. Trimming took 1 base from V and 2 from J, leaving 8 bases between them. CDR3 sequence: CASSLGYEQETQYF. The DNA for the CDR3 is TGTGCCAGCAGCTTAGGTTATGAGCAAGAGACCCAGTACTTC.

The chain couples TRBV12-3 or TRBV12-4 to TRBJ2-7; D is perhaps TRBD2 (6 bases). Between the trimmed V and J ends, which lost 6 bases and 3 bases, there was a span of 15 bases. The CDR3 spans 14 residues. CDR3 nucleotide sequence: TGTGCCAGCAGCCGAGTTACGGGGGACTACGAGCAGTACTTC. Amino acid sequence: CASSRVTGDYEQYF.

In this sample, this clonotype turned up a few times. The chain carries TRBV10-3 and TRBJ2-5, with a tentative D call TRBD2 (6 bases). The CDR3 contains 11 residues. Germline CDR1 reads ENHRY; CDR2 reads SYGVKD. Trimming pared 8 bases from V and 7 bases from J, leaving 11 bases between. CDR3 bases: TGTGCCATCGGCGGGGAAGGGACCCAGTACTTC. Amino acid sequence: CAIGGEGTQYF.

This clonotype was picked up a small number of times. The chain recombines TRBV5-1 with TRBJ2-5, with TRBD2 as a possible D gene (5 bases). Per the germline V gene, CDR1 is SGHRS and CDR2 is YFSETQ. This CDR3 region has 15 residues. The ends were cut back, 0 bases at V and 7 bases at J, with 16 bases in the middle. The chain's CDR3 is CASSLVGGLERTQYF. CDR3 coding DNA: TGCGCCAGCAGCTTGGTAGGAGGTCTGGAGCGGACCCAGTACTTC.

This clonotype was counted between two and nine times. CDR3 in DNA: TGCGCCAGCAGCTTGGCCAGGGGGACAGTGAACACTGAAGCTTTCTTT. Translated: CASSLARGTVNTEAFF. V gene TRBV5-1 combines with J gene TRBJ1-1; TRBD1 matches 7 bases. The CDR3 consists of 16 residues. Germline V lookup: CDR1 SGHRS, CDR2 YFSETQ. Losses at the gene ends were 0 bases for V and 0 bases for J; bases not matched to a gene: 5.

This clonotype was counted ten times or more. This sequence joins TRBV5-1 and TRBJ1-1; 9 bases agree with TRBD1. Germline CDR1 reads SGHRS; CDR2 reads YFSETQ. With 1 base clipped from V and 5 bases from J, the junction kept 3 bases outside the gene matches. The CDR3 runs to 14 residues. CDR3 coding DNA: TGCGCCAGCAGCTTGCTACAGGGGGCAACTGAAGCTTTCTTT. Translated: CASSLLQGATEAFF.

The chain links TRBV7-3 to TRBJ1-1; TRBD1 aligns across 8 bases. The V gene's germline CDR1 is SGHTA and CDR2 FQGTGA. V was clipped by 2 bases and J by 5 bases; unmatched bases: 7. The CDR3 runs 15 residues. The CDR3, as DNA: TGTGCCAGCAGCTTATTTGGGACAGGAGGTACTGAAGCTTTCTTT. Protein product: CASSLFGTGGTEAFF.